This is a list of T cell receptor beta chains from one sample in a study of blood T cell repertoires in COVID-19. Only in-frame clones appear in the TCRdb table, and some are missing; sequencing was by immunoSEQ multiplex PCR. The repertoire holds roughly 45,000 clones, with 80% to 90% as singletons. The sequenced sample consisted of peripheral blood. The receptors here all came from a woman aged 80 or over with COVID-19, enrolled during active disease. CDR3s include the opening cysteine and the closing phenylalanine or tryptophan. The D gene is left open where the match is weak. Size is omitted from some rows. Given values are once, few, many or a class for expanded clones.

cdr3_length,clone_size,j_call,d_call,v_call,cdr3_nt,cdr3_aa
16,once,TRBJ1-5,.,TRBV21-1,TGTGCCAGCAGCGCCAGGGTAAGGCTCAGCAATCAGCCCCAGCATTTT,CASSARVRLSNQPQHF
17,.,TRBJ2-2,TRBD1,TRBV18,TGTGCCAGCTCACCAAAGAGCAGGGGGTCCAACACCGGGGAGCTGTTTTTT,CASSPKSRGSNTGELFF
13,.,TRBJ1-5,.,TRBV6-4,TGTGCCAGCAGTGAGGAGTTAGGTCAGCCCCAGCATTTT,CASSEELGQPQHF
16,.,TRBJ2-1,TRBD1,TRBV2,TGTGCCAGCAGCCCCCAGGACAGGGTGGCCTACAATGAGCAGTTCTTC,CASSPQDRVAYNEQFF
16,.,TRBJ2-5,.,TRBV2,TGTGCCAGCAGTGAATTCGAGGTTGAAGGCCAAGAGACCCAGTACTTC,CASSEFEVEGQETQYF
16,once,TRBJ1-1,.,TRBV7-9,TGTGCCAGCAGCTTGGGTTCGACAGGAAGGGACACTGAAGCTTTCTTT,CASSLGSTGRDTEAFF
17,.,TRBJ2-1,.,TRBV4-1,TGCGCCAGCAGTCCCGCCGCTAGCACCACCGGTGGGAATGAGCAGTTCTTC,CASSPAASTTGGNEQFF
14,.,TRBJ1-5,TRBD1,TRBV30,TGTGCCTGGAGCGGACAGGGGAGCAATCAGCCCCAGCATTTT,CAWSGQGSNQPQHF
15,once,TRBJ1-2,TRBD1,TRBV3-1/TRBV3-2,TGTGCCAGCAGCCCTCGGGACAGTCCTAACTATGGCTACACCTTC,CASSPRDSPNYGYTF
15,.,TRBJ1-2,.,TRBV9,TGTGCCAGCAGCGTAGCCCCACAGGGTGGCTATGGCTACACCTTC,CASSVAPQGGYGYTF
15,.,TRBJ2-3,.,TRBV12-5,TGTGCTAGTGGTTTGAATGTACATAGCGCAGATACGCAGTATTTT,CASGLNVHSADTQYF
16,.,TRBJ2-1,TRBD2,TRBV9,TGTGCCAGCAGCGTAGCCGTCTCGACTAGCGGAAATGAGCAGTTCTTC,CASSVAVSTSGNEQFF
15,.,TRBJ1-4,.,TRBV10-3,TGTGCCATCAGTGACGCGGGCCTGGCTAATGAAAAACTGTTTTTT,CAISDAGLANEKLFF
17,.,TRBJ2-1,TRBD2,TRBV6-2/TRBV6-3,TGTGCCAGCAGCCTTGGGGCTAGCGGGAGCGGGCAGGGTGAGCAGTTCTTC,CASSLGASGSGQGEQFF
19,.,TRBJ2-7,TRBD2,TRBV4-1,TGCGCCAGCAGCCAAGATTTGGGGACTAGCGGGAGATCGCTGGACGAGCAGTACTTC,CASSQDLGTSGRSLDEQYF
13,.,TRBJ1-1,TRBD1,TRBV12-3/TRBV12-4,TGTGCCAGCAGTTTGAGGGACAGGGCTGAAGCTTTCTTT,CASSLRDRAEAFF
17,.,TRBJ2-6,TRBD1,TRBV7-8,TGTGCCAGCAGCTCCGGGACAGTAATCTCTGGGGCCAACGTCCTGACTTTC,CASSSGTVISGANVLTF
12,.,TRBJ1-4,.,TRBV5-1,TGCGCCAGCAAGGACTTGGAGGAAAAACTGTTTTTT,CASKDLEEKLFF
17,.,TRBJ1-2,.,TRBV4-2,TGTGCCAGCAGCCAAGATTTAGCGCGGGTTGGTGGCTATGGCTACACCTTC,CASSQDLARVGGYGYTF
11,once,TRBJ2-7,.,TRBV12-3/TRBV12-4,TGTGCCAGCAGTCGACTTTACGAGCAGTACTTC,CASSRLYEQYF
14,.,TRBJ1-2,.,TRBV3-1/TRBV3-2,TGTGCCAGCAGCCAAAGGGTACAGGGCAACGGCTACACCTTC,CASSQRVQGNGYTF
13,.,TRBJ2-7,.,TRBV10-3,TGTGCCATCAGAGGGACATCGACCTACGAGCAGTACTTC,CAIRGTSTYEQYF
14,.,TRBJ2-5,TRBD2,TRBV7-7,TGTGCTAGCAGCCTAGCGGGGCTAAAAGAGACCCAGTACTTC,CASSLAGLKETQYF
16,.,TRBJ2-2,TRBD2,TRBV5-1,TGCGCCAGCAGCTTGGAGTCTAGCGGTTACACCGGGGAGCTGTTTTTT,CASSLESSGYTGELFF
14,.,TRBJ2-1,.,TRBV18,TGTGCCAGCTCACCCCTAAGAGACGGGGATGAGCAGTTCTTC,CASSPLRDGDEQFF
17,.,TRBJ2-3,TRBD2,TRBV19,TGTGCCAGTAGTATCCCCGGACTAGCGGGGCTCACAGATACGCAGTATTTT,CASSIPGLAGLTDTQYF
12,.,TRBJ1-1,.,TRBV12-3/TRBV12-4,TGTGCCAGCGCGTCCTCCTACACTGAAGCTTTCTTT,CASASSYTEAFF
17,.,TRBJ2-5,TRBD2,TRBV3-1/TRBV3-2,TGTGCCAGCAGCCTCCTCGGAGGTAGCGGGGCCCAAGAGACCCAGTACTTC,CASSLLGGSGAQETQYF
13,.,TRBJ1-5,.,TRBV12-3/TRBV12-4,TGTGCCAGCAGTTCCCACAGAAATCAGCCCCAGCATTTT,CASSSHRNQPQHF
18,.,TRBJ1-1,.,TRBV27,TGTGCCAGCAGTCTTCCCAAATTACAGGGTCTGGCATACACTGAAGCTTTCTTT,CASSLPKLQGLAYTEAFF
15,few,TRBJ2-7,.,TRBV5-6,TGTGCCAGCAGCTTGCGGCCGACTACCTCCTACGAGCAGTACTTC,CASSLRPTTSYEQYF
14,.,TRBJ2-2,TRBD1,TRBV29-1,TGCAGCGTTCAACAGGGGGCTTACACCGGGGAGCTGTTTTTT,CSVQQGAYTGELFF
14,.,TRBJ1-2,.,TRBV5-1,TGCGCCAGCAGGTTCACAGCTAGCTACTATGGCTACACCTTC,CASRFTASYYGYTF
14,once,TRBJ2-2,TRBD1,TRBV24-1,TGTGCCACCAGGGGACAGGGCGCCACCGGGGAGCTGTTTTTT,CATRGQGATGELFF
15,.,TRBJ1-2,TRBD1,TRBV6-5,TGTGCCAGCAGTTACACAGGGGGCATTTTCTATGGCTACACCTTC,CASSYTGGIFYGYTF
15,.,TRBJ1-4,.,TRBV19,TGTGCCAGTAGGGCCCCGGGGTCCCGGACCGCGGGACTGTTTTTT,CASRAPGSRTAGLFF
13,.,TRBJ1-1,TRBD1,TRBV29-1,TGCAGCGGCCGGACAGGAGGGTACACTGAAGCTTTCTTT,CSGRTGGYTEAFF
14,.,TRBJ1-2,TRBD1,TRBV28,TGTGCCAGCAGTTTCCAGGGGGCAAAGGATGGCTACACCTTC,CASSFQGAKDGYTF
13,.,TRBJ2-7,TRBD1,TRBV5-1,TGCGCCAGCAGCGACGGACAGGGTGACGAGCAGTACTTC,CASSDGQGDEQYF
17,few,TRBJ1-6,.,TRBV10-2,TGCGCCGCCCGTCGCAGGGAATTAGCGGCCTATAATTCACCCCTCCACTTT,CAARRRELAAYNSPLHF
14,.,TRBJ1-4,TRBD1,TRBV13,TGTGCCAGCAGCCCCTGGACAGGGGAGGAAAAACTGTTTTTT,CASSPWTGEEKLFF
15,.,TRBJ1-4,.,TRBV15,TGTGCCACCAGCAGTGCCGCGGCTGGTAATGAAAAACTGTTTTTT,CATSSAAAGNEKLFF
12,.,TRBJ2-7,.,TRBV7-2,TGTGCCAGCAGCCCGGACACCTACGAGCAGTACTTC,CASSPDTYEQYF
13,.,TRBJ2-2,TRBD1,TRBV7-8,TGTGCCATATGGACAGGATTGCCCGGGGAGCTGTTTTTT,CAIWTGLPGELFF
16,few,TRBJ2-1,TRBD2,TRBV5-1,TGCGCCAGCAGCATAGATCTAGCGGGATCTCACAATGAGCAGTTCTTC,CASSIDLAGSHNEQFF
16,.,TRBJ2-7,.,TRBV18,TGTGCCAGCTCACCACCGTGGAAAACGGGGGGCCACGAGCAGTACTTC,CASSPPWKTGGHEQYF
17,.,TRBJ2-3,TRBD1,TRBV24-1,TGTGCCACCAGTGATTTACCCGAACAGGGGGGCACAGATACGCAGTATTTT,CATSDLPEQGGTDTQYF
14,.,TRBJ2-7,.,TRBV5-1,TGCGCCAGCAGCTTGCGGACTGGTGGATACGAGCAGTACTTC,CASSLRTGGYEQYF
14,.,TRBJ1-1,.,TRBV7-9,TGTGCCAGCAGCTTCGCCGGGAGGAACACTGAAGCTTTCTTT,CASSFAGRNTEAFF
17,.,TRBJ1-2,TRBD1,TRBV5-6,TGTGCCAGCAGCACCAGGACAGGGAGCCGCTTGATCTATGGCTACACCTTC,CASSTRTGSRLIYGYTF
14,.,TRBJ2-7,TRBD2,TRBV6-4,TGTGCCAGCAGTGAACTAGCGGGAGTAGGCGAGCAGTACTTC,CASSELAGVGEQYF
15,.,TRBJ2-7,TRBD2,TRBV27,TGTGCCAGCAGTTTCCTACTAGCGGGAGTCTACGAGCAGTACTTC,CASSFLLAGVYEQYF
15,.,TRBJ1-4,TRBD1,TRBV5-1,TGCGCCAGCAGGTTTTACAGGGGAACTAATGAAAAACTGTTTTTT,CASRFYRGTNEKLFF
14,.,TRBJ1-2,.,TRBV6-6,TGTGCCAGCACTGACCCTAGGGGTTTAAAAGGCTACACCTTC,CASTDPRGLKGYTF
15,.,TRBJ1-5,.,TRBV7-2,TGTGCCAGCAGCTTAGGTTCAATGGGCGGGCAGCCCCAGCATTTT,CASSLGSMGGQPQHF
18,few,TRBJ1-5,TRBD1,TRBV19,TGTGCCAGTAGTATAGGGCGCCGGACAGGGGGCTCGGATCAGCCCCAGCATTTT,CASSIGRRTGGSDQPQHF
15,.,TRBJ2-7,.,TRBV5-5,TGTGCCAGCAGCTTGTTCGCGACAGATTCCTACGAGCAGTACTTC,CASSLFATDSYEQYF
13,.,TRBJ1-2,.,TRBV28,TGTGCCAGCAGCAGTCAGAGGGCCTATGGCTACACCTTC,CASSSQRAYGYTF
16,once,TRBJ2-1,TRBD2,TRBV7-8,TGTGCCAGCAGCGAACTAGCGGGAGGGTTTTGGCATGAGCAGTTCTTC,CASSELAGGFWHEQFF
12,once,TRBJ2-7,TRBD1,TRBV28,TGTGCCAGCAGTTCCCCAGGGGGCTGGCAGTACTTC,CASSSPGGWQYF